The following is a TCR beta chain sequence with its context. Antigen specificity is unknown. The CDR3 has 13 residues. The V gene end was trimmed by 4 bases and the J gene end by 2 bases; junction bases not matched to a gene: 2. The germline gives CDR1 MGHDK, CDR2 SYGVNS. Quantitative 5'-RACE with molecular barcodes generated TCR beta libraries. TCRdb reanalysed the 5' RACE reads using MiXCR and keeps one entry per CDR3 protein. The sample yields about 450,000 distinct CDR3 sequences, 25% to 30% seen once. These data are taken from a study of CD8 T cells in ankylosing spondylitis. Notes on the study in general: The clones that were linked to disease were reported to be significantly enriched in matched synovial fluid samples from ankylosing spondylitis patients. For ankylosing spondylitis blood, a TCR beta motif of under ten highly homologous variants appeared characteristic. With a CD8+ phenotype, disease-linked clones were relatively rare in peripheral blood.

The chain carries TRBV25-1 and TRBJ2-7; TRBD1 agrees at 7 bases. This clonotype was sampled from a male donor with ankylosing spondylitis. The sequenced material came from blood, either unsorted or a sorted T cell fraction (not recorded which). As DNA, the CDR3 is TGTGCCAGCAGTGTGGACAGGACCTACGAGCAGTACTTC. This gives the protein CASSVDRTYEQYF.